The TCR beta chain under discussion was sequenced for a study of patients and donors after allogeneic stem cell transplantation. TCRdb reprocessed the RT-PCR reads with MiXCR, giving one entry per CDR3 protein. The repertoire includes about 74,000 distinct CDR3 sequences, more than 20% of them detected once, and more than 20% sits in the top ten. Germline values: CDR1 SGHRS, CDR2 YFSETQ. This CDR3 has 13 amino acids. J was trimmed by 5 bases and V by 6 bases; bases with no gene match: 6. Sequencing used blood, either unsorted or a sorted T cell fraction (not recorded which). V is TRBV5-1 and J is TRBJ2-5; 8 nucleotides agree with TRBD1. The receptor was isolated from a human donor who was either an allogeneic HSCT recipient or a stem cell or donor lymphocyte infusion donor (not recorded which). It is not recorded whose cells these are; they may come from a transplant donor. For the CDR3, the DNA is TGCGCCAGCAAGACAGGGGCGCAGGAGACCCAGTACTTC. It translates to CASKTGAQETQYF. Drawing the rest from reference TRBV5-1 and TRBJ2-5, the complete variable domain is KAGVTQTPRYLIKTRGQQVTLSCSPISGHRSVSWYQQTPGQGLQFLFEYFSETQRNKGNFPGRFSGRQFSNSRSEMNVSTLELGDSALYLCASKTGAQETQYFGPGTRLLVL.